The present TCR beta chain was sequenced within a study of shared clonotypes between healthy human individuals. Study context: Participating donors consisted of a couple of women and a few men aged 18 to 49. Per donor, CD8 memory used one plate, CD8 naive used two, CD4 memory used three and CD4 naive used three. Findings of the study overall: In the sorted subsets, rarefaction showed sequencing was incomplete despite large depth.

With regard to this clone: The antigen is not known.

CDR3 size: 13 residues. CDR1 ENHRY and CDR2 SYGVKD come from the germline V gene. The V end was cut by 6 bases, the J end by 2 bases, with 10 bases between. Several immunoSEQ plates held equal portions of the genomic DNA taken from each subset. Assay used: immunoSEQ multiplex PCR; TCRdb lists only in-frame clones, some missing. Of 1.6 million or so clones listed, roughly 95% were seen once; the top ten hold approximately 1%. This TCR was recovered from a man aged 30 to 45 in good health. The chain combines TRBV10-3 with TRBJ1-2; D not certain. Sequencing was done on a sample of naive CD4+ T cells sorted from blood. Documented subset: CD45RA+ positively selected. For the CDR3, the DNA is TGTGCCATCAGCCAGACTACGAACTATGGCTACACCTTC. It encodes CAISQTTNYGYTF.